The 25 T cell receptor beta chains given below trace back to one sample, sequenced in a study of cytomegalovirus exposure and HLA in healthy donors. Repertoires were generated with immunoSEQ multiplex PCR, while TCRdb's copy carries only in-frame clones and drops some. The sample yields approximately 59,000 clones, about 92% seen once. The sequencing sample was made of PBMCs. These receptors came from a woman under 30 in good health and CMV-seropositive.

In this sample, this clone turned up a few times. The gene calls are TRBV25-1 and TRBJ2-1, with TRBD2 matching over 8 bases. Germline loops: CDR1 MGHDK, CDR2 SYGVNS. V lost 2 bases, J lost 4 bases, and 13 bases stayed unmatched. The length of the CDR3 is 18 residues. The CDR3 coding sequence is TGTGCCAGCAGTGAAATGTGGGAGAGCGGGGGCGAGTACAATGAGCAGTTCTTC. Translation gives CASSEMWESGGEYNEQFF.

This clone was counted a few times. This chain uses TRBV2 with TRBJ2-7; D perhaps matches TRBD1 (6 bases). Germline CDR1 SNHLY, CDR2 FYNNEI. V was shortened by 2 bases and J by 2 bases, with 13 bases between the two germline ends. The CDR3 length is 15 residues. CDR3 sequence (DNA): TGTGCCAGCAGTGAATGGGCAGGGGTCCCCTACGAGCAGTACTTC. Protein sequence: CASSEWAGVPYEQYF.

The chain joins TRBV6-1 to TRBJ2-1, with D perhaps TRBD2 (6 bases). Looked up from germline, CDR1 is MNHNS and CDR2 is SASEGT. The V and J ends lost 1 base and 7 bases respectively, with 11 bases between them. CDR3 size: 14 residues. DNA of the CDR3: TGTGCCAGCAGTGAAGGTAACGGGGGTAATGAGCAGTTCTTC. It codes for CASSEGNGGNEQFF.

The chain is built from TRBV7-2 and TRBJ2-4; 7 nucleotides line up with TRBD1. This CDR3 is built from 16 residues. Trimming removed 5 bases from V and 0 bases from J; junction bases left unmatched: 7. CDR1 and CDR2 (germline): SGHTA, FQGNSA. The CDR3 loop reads CASSRPGQLAKNIQYF. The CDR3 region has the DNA TGTGCCAGCAGCCGACCGGGACAGCTAGCCAAAAACATTCAGTACTTC.

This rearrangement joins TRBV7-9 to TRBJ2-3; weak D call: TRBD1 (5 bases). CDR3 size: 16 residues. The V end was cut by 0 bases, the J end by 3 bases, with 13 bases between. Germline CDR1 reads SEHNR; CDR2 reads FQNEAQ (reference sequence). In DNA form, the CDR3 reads TGTGCCAGCAGCTTAGCATGGGGCGTTGGAACAGATACGCAGTATTTT. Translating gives CASSLAWGVGTDTQYF.

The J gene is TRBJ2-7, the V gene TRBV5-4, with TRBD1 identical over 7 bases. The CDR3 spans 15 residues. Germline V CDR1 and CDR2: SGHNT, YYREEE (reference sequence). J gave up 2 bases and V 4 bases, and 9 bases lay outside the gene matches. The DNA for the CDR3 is TGTGCCAGCAGCCTACCAGGGGGTGGGACCTACGAGCAGTACTTC. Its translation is CASSLPGGGTYEQYF. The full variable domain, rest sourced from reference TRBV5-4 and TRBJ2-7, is ETGVTQSPTHLIKTRGQQVTLRCSSQSGHNTVSWYQQALGQGPQFIFQYYREEENGRGNFPPRFSGLQFPNYSSELNVNALELDDSALYLCASSLPGGGTYEQYFGPGTRLTVT.

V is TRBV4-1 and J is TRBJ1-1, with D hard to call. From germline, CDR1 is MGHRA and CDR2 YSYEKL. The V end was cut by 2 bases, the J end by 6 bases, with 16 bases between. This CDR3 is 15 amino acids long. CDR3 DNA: TGCGCCAGCAGCCAAATTTTCCTGGAGGTCCCTGAAGCTTTCTTT. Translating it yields CASSQIFLEVPEAFF.

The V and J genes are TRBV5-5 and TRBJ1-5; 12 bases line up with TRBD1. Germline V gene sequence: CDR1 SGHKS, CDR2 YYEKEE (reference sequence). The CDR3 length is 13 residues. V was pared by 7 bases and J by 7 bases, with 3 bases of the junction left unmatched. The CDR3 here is CASGTGGGQPQHF. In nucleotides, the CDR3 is TGTGCCAGCGGGACAGGGGGCGGACAGCCCCAGCATTTT.

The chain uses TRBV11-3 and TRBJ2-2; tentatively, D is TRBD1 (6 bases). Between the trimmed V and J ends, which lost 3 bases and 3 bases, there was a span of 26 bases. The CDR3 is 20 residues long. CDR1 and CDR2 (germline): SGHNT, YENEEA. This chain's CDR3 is CASSFLPGWGRQVDTGELFF. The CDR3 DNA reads TGTGCCAGCAGCTTTCTGCCTGGGTGGGGGAGACAGGTGGACACCGGGGAGCTGTTTTTT.

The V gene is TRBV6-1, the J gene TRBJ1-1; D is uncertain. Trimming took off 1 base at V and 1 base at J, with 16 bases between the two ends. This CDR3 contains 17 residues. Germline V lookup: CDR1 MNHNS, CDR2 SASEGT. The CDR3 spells CASSEESRLPGNTEAFF. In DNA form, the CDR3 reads TGTGCCAGCAGTGAAGAGTCTCGCCTCCCGGGGAACACTGAAGCTTTCTTT.

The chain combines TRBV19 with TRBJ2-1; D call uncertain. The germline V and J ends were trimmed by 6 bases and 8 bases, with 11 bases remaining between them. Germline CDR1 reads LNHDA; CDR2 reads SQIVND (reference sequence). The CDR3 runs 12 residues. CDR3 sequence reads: CASRSFLDEQFF. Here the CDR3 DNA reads TGTGCCAGTAGGAGCTTTCTGGATGAGCAGTTCTTC.

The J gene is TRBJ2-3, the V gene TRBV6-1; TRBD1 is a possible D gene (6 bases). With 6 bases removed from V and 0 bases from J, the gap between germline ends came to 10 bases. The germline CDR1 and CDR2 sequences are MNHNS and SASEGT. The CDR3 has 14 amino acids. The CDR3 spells CASRRTGSTDTQYF. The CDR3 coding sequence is TGTGCCAGCAGGCGAACAGGGAGCACAGATACGCAGTATTTT.

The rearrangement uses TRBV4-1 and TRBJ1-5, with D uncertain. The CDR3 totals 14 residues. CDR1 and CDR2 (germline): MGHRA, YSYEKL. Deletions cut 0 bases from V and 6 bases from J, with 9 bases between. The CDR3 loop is CASSQEGPSQPQHF. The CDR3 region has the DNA TGCGCCAGCAGCCAAGAGGGCCCGTCTCAGCCCCAGCATTTT.

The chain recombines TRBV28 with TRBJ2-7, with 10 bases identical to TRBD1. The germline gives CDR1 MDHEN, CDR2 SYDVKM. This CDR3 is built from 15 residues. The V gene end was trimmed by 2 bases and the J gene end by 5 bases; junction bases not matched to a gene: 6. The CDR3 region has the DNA TGTGCCAGCAGTTTAGCCGGGACAGGGGCCGACGAGCAGTACTTC. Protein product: CASSLAGTGADEQYF.

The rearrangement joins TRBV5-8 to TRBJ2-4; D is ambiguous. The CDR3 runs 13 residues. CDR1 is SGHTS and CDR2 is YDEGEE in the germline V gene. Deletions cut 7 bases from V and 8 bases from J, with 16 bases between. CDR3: CASVRAWSDIQYF. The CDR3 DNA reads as TGTGCCAGCGTGAGAGCATGGTCGGACATTCAGTACTTC.

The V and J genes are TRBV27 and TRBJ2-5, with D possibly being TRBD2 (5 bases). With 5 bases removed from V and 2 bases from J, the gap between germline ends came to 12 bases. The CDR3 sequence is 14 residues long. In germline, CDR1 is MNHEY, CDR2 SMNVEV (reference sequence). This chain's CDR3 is CASSPRDLQETQYF. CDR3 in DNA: TGTGCCAGCAGTCCCCGGGATCTACAAGAGACCCAGTACTTC.

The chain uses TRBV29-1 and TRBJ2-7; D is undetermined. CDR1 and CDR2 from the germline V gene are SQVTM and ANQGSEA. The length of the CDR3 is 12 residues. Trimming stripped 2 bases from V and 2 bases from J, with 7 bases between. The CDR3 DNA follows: TGCAGCGTTGAATTAGAACCCTACGAGCAGTACTTC. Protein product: CSVELEPYEQYF.

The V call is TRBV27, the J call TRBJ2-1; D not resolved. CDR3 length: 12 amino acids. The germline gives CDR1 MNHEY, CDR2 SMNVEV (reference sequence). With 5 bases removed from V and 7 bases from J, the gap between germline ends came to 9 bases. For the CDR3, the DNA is TGTGCCAGCAGTACAACGAGGAATGAGCAGTTCTTC. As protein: CASSTTRNEQFF.

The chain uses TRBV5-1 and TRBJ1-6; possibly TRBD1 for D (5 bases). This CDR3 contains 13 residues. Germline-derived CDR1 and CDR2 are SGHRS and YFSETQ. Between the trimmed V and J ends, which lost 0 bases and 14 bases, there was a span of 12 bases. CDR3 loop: CASSLAGRSALHF. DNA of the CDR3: TGCGCCAGCAGCTTGGCAGGGAGGTCGGCCCTCCACTTT.

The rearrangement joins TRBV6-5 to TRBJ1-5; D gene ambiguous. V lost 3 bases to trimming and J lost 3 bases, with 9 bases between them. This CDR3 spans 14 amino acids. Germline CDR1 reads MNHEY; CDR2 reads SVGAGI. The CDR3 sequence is CASSYRGLNQPQHF. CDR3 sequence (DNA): TGTGCCAGCAGTTATCGGGGTCTCAATCAGCCCCAGCATTTT.

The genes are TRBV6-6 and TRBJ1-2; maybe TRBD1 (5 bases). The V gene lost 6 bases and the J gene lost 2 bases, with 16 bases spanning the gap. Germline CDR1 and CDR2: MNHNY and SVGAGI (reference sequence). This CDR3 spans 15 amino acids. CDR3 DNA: TGTGCCAGCAGGGCTACGGGGGGACTGAACTATGGCTACACCTTC. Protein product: CASRATGGLNYGYTF.

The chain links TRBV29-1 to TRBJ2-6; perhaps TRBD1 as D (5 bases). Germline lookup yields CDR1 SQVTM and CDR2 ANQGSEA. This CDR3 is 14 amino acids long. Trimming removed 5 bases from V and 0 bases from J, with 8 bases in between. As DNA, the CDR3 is TGCAGCGTTTCTAGGGGCTCTGGGGCCAACGTCCTGACTTTC. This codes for CSVSRGSGANVLTF. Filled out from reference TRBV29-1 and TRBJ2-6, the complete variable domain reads SAVISQKPSRDICQRGTSLTIQCQVDSQVTMMFWYRQQPGQSLTLIATANQGSEATYESGFVIDKFPISRPNLTFSTLTVSNMSPEDSSIYLCSVSRGSGANVLTFGAGSRLTVL.

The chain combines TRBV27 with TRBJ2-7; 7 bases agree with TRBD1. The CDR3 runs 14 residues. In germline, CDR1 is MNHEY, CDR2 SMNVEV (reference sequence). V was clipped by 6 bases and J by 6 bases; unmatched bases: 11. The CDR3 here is CASSFSGTAIEQYF. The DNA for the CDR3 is TGTGCCAGCAGCTTTTCCGGGACAGCTATCGAGCAGTACTTC.

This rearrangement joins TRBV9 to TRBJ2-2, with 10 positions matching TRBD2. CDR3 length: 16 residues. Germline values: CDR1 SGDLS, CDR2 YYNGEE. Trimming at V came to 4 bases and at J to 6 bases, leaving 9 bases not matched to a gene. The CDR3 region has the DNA TGTGCCAGCAGCACACGAAGCGGGGGGGCCCCCGGGGAGCTGTTTTTT. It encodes CASSTRSGGAPGELFF.

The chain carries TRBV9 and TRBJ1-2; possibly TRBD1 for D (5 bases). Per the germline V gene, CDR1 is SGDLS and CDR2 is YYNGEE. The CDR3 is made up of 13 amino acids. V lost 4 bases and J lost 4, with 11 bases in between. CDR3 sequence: CASSPWTTYGYTF. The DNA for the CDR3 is TGTGCCAGCAGCCCTTGGACAACCTATGGCTACACCTTC.